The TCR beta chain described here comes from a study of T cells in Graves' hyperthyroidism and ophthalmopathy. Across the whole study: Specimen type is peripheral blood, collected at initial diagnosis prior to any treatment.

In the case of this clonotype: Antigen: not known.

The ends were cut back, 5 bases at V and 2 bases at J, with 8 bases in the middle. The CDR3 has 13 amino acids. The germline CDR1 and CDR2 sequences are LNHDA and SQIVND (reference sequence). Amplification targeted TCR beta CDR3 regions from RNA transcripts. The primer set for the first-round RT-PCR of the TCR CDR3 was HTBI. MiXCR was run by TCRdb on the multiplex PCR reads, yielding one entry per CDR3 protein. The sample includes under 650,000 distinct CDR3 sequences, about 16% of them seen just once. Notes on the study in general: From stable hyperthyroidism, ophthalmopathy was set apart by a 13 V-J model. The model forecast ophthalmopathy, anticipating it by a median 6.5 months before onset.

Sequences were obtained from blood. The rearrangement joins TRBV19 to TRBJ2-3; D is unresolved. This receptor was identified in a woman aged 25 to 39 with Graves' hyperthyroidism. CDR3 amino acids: CASSPLHTDTQYF. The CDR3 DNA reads TGTGCCAGTAGTCCCCTGCACACAGATACGCAGTATTTT.